This passage covers 27 T cell receptor beta chains from one sample sequenced in a study of cytomegalovirus exposure and HLA in healthy donors. PCR amplification relied on 60 Vbeta primers (plus 13 Jbeta primers). The method was immunoSEQ multiplex PCR; TCRdb's version includes in-frame clones alone and lacks a portion of them. The sample lists around 72,000 clones; around 77% were seen once. Sequencing was done on a sample of PBMCs. All receptors derive from a man aged 50-59 years in good health and CMV-seronegative.

This sequence joins TRBV11-2 and TRBJ2-5, with 16 positions matching TRBD2. Germline V lookup: CDR1 SGHAT, CDR2 FQNNGV. CDR3 length: 17 amino acids. With V trimmed by 5 bases and J by 4 bases, 7 bases remained unmatched. CDR3 DNA sequence: TGTGCCAGCAGCGAACCGGGACTAGCGGGAGGGCGAGAGACCCAGTACTTC. Its translation: CASSEPGLAGGRETQYF.

This clone came up a few times. The J gene is TRBJ2-1, the V gene TRBV29-1; no definite D call. The V and J ends lost 3 bases and 2 bases respectively, with 11 bases between them. Germline values: CDR1 SQVTM, CDR2 ANQGSEA. This CDR3 is built from 14 residues. The CDR3 region has the DNA TGCAGCGTTGAGAACCCGCCGGCCTACAATGAGCAGTTCTTC. It translates to CSVENPPAYNEQFF.

In this sample, this clone turned up once. V is TRBV19 and J is TRBJ1-6; 7 bases match TRBD1. The CDR3 consists of 16 residues. CDR1 is LNHDA and CDR2 is SQIVND in the germline V gene (reference sequence). After removal of 4 bases from V and 9 bases from J, the junction contained 12 bases not matched to a gene. DNA of the CDR3: TGTGCCAGTAGTACCCGACAGGGCCCTACGCCTTCACCCCTCCACTTT. Its protein product is CASSTRQGPTPSPLHF.

The rearrangement links TRBV23-1 to TRBJ1-1; tentatively, D is TRBD1 (6 bases). TRBV23-1 is given ORF status, its function remaining uncertain. The V end was cut by 0 bases, the J end by 4 bases, with 18 bases between. The CDR3 extends over 17 amino acids. The CDR3 here is CASSQSAVRGLGTEAFF. CDR3 DNA sequence: TGCGCCAGCAGTCAATCGGCGGTGCGGGGGCTTGGCACTGAAGCTTTCTTT.

The chain uses TRBV6-1 and TRBJ1-5; 9 nucleotides agree with TRBD1. In germline, CDR1 is MNHNS, CDR2 SASEGT. V trimming: 2 bases; J trimming: 4 bases; junction bases outside the gene matches: 3. This CDR3 spans 15 amino acids. The CDR3, as DNA: TGTGCCAGCAGTGAATTCGGACAGGGGAATCAGCCCCAGCATTTT. This sequence encodes CASSEFGQGNQPQHF.

This sequence joins TRBV6-5 and TRBJ2-7; 8 bases match TRBD1. The trim removed 2 bases at V and 7 bases at J, leaving 4 bases unmatched. This CDR3 has 13 residues. CDR1 and CDR2 (germline): MNHEY, SVGAGI. The CDR3 region has the DNA TGTGCCAGCAGTTACCAGGGGGCGGTTGAGCAGTACTTC. Protein sequence: CASSYQGAVEQYF.

The chain links TRBV29-1 to TRBJ2-1; no definite D call. In germline, CDR1 is SQVTM, CDR2 ANQGSEA. This CDR3 spans 11 amino acids. V lost 6 bases, J lost 8 bases, and 11 bases lay in between. DNA for the CDR3: TGCAGCGTCCTTTACGAGGATGAGCAGTTCTTC. It encodes CSVLYEDEQFF.

A remark on this clone: This specimen includes other DNA sequences encoding the same CDR3. The CDR3 loop is CASSRGTNYGYTF. The CDR3 nucleotides are TGTGCCAGCAGCAGGGGTACTAACTATGGCTACACCTTC. The chain recombines TRBV6-1 with TRBJ1-2; TRBD1 is a possible D gene (6 bases). Germline CDR1 reads MNHNS; CDR2 reads SASEGT. The length of the CDR3 is 13 residues. V lost 6 bases to trimming and J lost 0 bases, with 8 bases between them.

The chain employs TRBV7-2 and TRBJ2-7; 7 nucleotides agree with TRBD1. The CDR3 loop spans 14 amino acids. Germline-derived CDR1 and CDR2 are SGHTA and FQGNSA. Trimming took 1 base from V and 7 from J; bases not matched to a gene: 7. The CDR3 DNA sequence: TGTGCCAGCAGCTTAGGCCAGGGGGTAATGGAGCAGTACTTC. It specifies CASSLGQGVMEQYF.

CDR3 DNA sequence: TGCGCCAGCAGCGCAACTAGCGGGACCTACAATGAGCAGTTCTTC. It yields the protein CASSATSGTYNEQFF. The V and J genes are TRBV5-1 and TRBJ2-1, with 10 bases aligning to TRBD2. The CDR3 has 15 amino acids. The germline gives CDR1 SGHRS, CDR2 YFSETQ. J lost 2 bases, V lost 4 bases, and 3 bases had no gene match.

This clone was observed a few times. The chain combines TRBV6-6 with TRBJ1-1; TRBD1 might be the D (6 bases). CDR3 length equals 13 residues. Trimming cost V 7 bases and J 5 bases, with 14 bases left between them. CDR1 is MNHNY, CDR2 SVGAGI, per germline (reference sequence). CDR3 protein: CASTYRVDTEAFF. CDR3 bases: TGTGCCAGCACCTACAGGGTAGATACTGAAGCTTTCTTT.

The gene calls are TRBV5-6 and TRBJ2-7; tentative D call: TRBD1 (6 bases). V was cut by 0 bases and J by 4 bases, with 11 bases left in between. CDR3 length: 14 amino acids. CDR1 SGHDT and CDR2 YYEEEE come from the germline V gene. In nucleotides, the CDR3 is TGTGCCAGCAGCTTGGGTACAGGGAAGTACGAGCAGTACTTC. This encodes CASSLGTGKYEQYF.

The chain is built from TRBV21-1 and TRBJ1-1. TRBV21-1 is labeled a pseudogene. The CDR3 has 13 amino acids. The CDR3 region is CASNNSSMAEAFF. DNA of the CDR3: TGTGCCAGCAACAACTCCTCTATGGCTGAAGCTTTCTTT.

The V gene is TRBV5-1, the J gene TRBJ2-5; D perhaps matches TRBD2 (5 bases). This CDR3 contains 11 residues. CDR1 is SGHRS and CDR2 is YFSETQ in the germline V gene. V lost 2 bases to trimming and J lost 9 bases, with 8 bases between them. Here the CDR3 DNA reads TGCGCCAGCAGCTTTCGGGGAGCCCAGTACTTC. Residues: CASSFRGAQYF. Full variable domain (outside the CDR3, taken from reference TRBV5-1 and TRBJ2-5): KAGVTQTPRYLIKTRGQQVTLSCSPISGHRSVSWYQQTPGQGLQFLFEYFSETQRNKGNFPGRFSGRQFSNSRSEMNVSTLELGDSALYLCASSFRGAQYFGPGTRLLVL.

The count of this clone is one. The chain is built from TRBV19 and TRBJ2-7, with no clear D. This CDR3 has 14 residues. V was trimmed by 3 bases and J by 1 base, leaving 10 bases between them. Per the germline V gene, CDR1 is LNHDA and CDR2 is SQIVND (reference sequence). The CDR3 here is CASSIDRGSYEQYF. The CDR3 region has the DNA TGTGCCAGTAGTATCGACCGAGGATCCTACGAGCAGTACTTC.

The J gene is TRBJ2-7, the V gene TRBV5-1; no definite D call. Looked up from germline, CDR1 is SGHRS and CDR2 is YFSETQ. The CDR3 is made up of 14 amino acids. V was pared by 3 bases and J by 3 bases, with 13 bases between. In nucleotides, the CDR3 is TGCGCCAGCAGCTCCGGAACTATCGACTACGAGCAGTACTTC. Its translation: CASSSGTIDYEQYF.

The gene calls are TRBV18 and TRBJ1-3; 9 bases are shared with TRBD1. The J segment lost 4 bases and the V segment lost 6 bases, leaving 7 bases of the junction unmatched. Germline V lookup: CDR1 KGHSH, CDR2 LQKENI. The CDR3 runs 15 residues. CDR3 in amino acids: CASSHGQGIGNTIYF. In DNA, the CDR3 is TGTGCCAGCTCCCACGGACAGGGGATCGGAAACACCATATATTTT.

The chain uses TRBV18 and TRBJ2-5; D is possibly TRBD2 (5 bases). This CDR3 has 13 residues. Germline values: CDR1 KGHSH, CDR2 LQKENI. V dropped 3 bases and J dropped 4 bases, with 9 bases sitting between them. CDR3 coding DNA: TGTGCCAGCTCACCCCTAGGAGGAGAGACCCAGTACTTC. Translation: CASSPLGGETQYF.

V gene TRBV7-3 combines with J gene TRBJ2-2, with D tentatively TRBD1 (6 bases). Trimming left V 4 bases short and J 5 bases short, with 14 bases between. This CDR3 spans 15 amino acids. CDR1 and CDR2 from the germline V gene are SGHTA and FQGTGA. CDR3 in DNA: TGTGCCAGCAGCTCGCAGGGACACTTAACCGGGGAGCTGTTTTTT. Translation gives CASSSQGHLTGELFF.

The chain employs TRBV7-3 and TRBJ2-2; the match to TRBD2 covers 7 bases. V was clipped by 5 bases and J by 5 bases; unmatched bases: 11. CDR1 is SGHTA, CDR2 FQGTGA, per germline. The CDR3 has 16 residues. CDR3 in amino acids: CASSLGGTRGTGELFF. CDR3 in DNA: TGTGCCAGCAGCCTCGGGGGGACTCGGGGAACCGGGGAGCTGTTTTTT.

This clone has only one observation. This rearrangement joins TRBV5-1 to TRBJ2-7, with D perhaps TRBD1 (5 bases). The germline V gene has CDR1 SGHRS and CDR2 YFSETQ. There are 13 residues in the CDR3. V was trimmed by 4 bases and J by 2 bases, leaving 10 bases between them. The DNA of the CDR3 is TGCGCCAGCAGCCTTACAGGAACCTACGAGCAGTACTTC. Amino acids: CASSLTGTYEQYF.

This chain uses TRBV13 with TRBJ1-1; weak D call: TRBD1 (5 bases). V lost 5 bases and J lost 1, with 17 bases in between. Germline lookup yields CDR1 PRHDT and CDR2 FYEKMQ (reference sequence). This CDR3 has 16 residues. Here the CDR3 DNA reads TGTGCCAGCAGCCATGACAGAATAAAGAAGAACACTGAAGCTTTCTTT. It encodes CASSHDRIKKNTEAFF.

This chain connects TRBV2 to TRBJ1-5; D is perhaps TRBD1 (6 bases). Germline CDR1 reads SNHLY; CDR2 reads FYNNEI. This CDR3 spans 14 amino acids. The CDR3 loop reads CASEASGGNQPQHF. For the CDR3, the DNA is TGTGCGTCGGAGGCCTCAGGGGGCAATCAGCCCCAGCATTTT. Together with reference TRBV2 and TRBJ1-5, the CDR3 gives the full variable domain: EPEVTQTPSHQVTQMGQEVILRCVPISNHLYFYWYRQILGQKVEFLVSFYNNEISEKSEIFDDQFSVERPDGSNFTLKIRSTKLEDSAMYFCASEASGGNQPQHFGDGTRLSIL.

This chain joins TRBV7-9 and TRBJ1-4, with 7 bases identical to TRBD1. The CDR3 has 17 amino acids. The germline V gene encodes CDR1 SEHNR and CDR2 FQNEAQ (reference sequence). The J segment lost 4 bases and the V segment lost 0 bases, leaving 8 bases of the junction unmatched. The CDR3 bases are TGTGCCAGCAGCTTAGCGAGAGGGGACAGCCGTAATGAAAAACTGTTTTTT. Protein sequence: CASSLARGDSRNEKLFF.

This rearrangement joins TRBV19 to TRBJ1-5, with 7 bases aligning to TRBD1. The V and J ends lost 10 bases and 4 bases, in that order; junction bases with no gene match: 4. The germline CDR1 and CDR2 sequences are LNHDA and SQIVND (reference sequence). The CDR3 length is 12 residues. This CDR3 is CATRQGNQPQHF. In DNA form, the CDR3 reads TGTGCCACCCGACAGGGTAATCAGCCCCAGCATTTT.

As to this clone: Distinct nucleotide sequences in the sample also encode this CDR3. CDR3 sequence reads: CASSVGTDSGNTIYF. The CDR3 DNA reads TGTGCCAGCAGCGTAGGGACAGACTCTGGAAACACCATATATTTT. The V call is TRBV9, the J call TRBJ1-3; weak D call: TRBD1 (6 bases). V dropped 0 bases and J dropped 0 bases, with 7 bases sitting between them. The CDR3 consists of 15 residues. CDR1 and CDR2 (germline): SGDLS, YYNGEE.

Only a few counts were recorded for this clone. DNA for the CDR3: TGTGCCAGTAGTCTCCGGACTAGCGGGGGATACGAGCAGTACTTC. Translation gives CASSLRTSGGYEQYF. V gene TRBV19 combines with J gene TRBJ2-7; 13 bases are a match to TRBD2. The CDR3 contains 15 residues. Germline-derived CDR1 and CDR2 are LNHDA and SQIVND (reference sequence). With V trimmed by 5 bases and J by 4 bases, 5 bases remained unmatched.